The 10 T cell receptor beta chains below come from one sample, sequenced in a study of regulatory T cells in long-lasting Graves disease. Noted time point: newly diagnosed GD, antithyroid drugs for less than 3 months. The authors made the TCR library using RNA they extracted from PBMCs. With iRepertoire HTBI primers and Arm-PCR of CDR3 regions, TCR beta libraries were built. TCRdb fed the multiplex PCR reads into MiXCR, producing one record per CDR3 protein. This table holds 350,000 to 450,000 distinct CDR3 sequences, 15% found once. This sample was shared with a second study, whose subject was T cells in Graves' hyperthyroidism and ophthalmopathy.

The sample here was peripheral blood mononuclear cells (PBMCs), taken at new diagnosis, from a patient treated with antithyroid drugs. These receptor sequences come from a woman between 40 and 50 years old with Graves disease.

This clonotype showed up many times. The V call is TRBV6-2 or TRBV6-3, the J call TRBJ1-2; D not resolved. The CDR3 has 17 residues. The germline V gene has CDR1 MNHEY and CDR2 SVGEGT. V lost 6 bases, J lost 1 base, and 21 bases lay in between. The CDR3 bases are TGTGCCAGCAGCCTACTGGGAGACCAAGATGGTAACTATGGCTACACCTTC. Protein: CASSLLGDQDGNYGYTF.

This clonotype was seen only once. A much larger clone differs from this one at a single base, so this may be a read error. The chain employs TRBV27 and TRBJ2-4; D might be TRBD1 (6 bases). The germline gives CDR1 MNHEY, CDR2 SMNVEV (reference sequence). This CDR3 spans 15 amino acids. In DNA, the CDR3 is TGTGCCAGCAGTTCCCCGCAACAGGGTAACTATGGCCACACCTTC. As protein: CASSSPQQGNYGHTF.

This clonotype showed up just a few times. The chain couples TRBV7-2 to TRBJ2-7, with D perhaps matching TRBD2 (7 bases). The germline V gene has CDR1 SGHTA and CDR2 FQGNSA. CDR3 length: 16 residues. Trimming took off 1 base at V and 2 bases at J, with 15 bases between the two ends. CDR3 loop: CASSLGGGGKPYEQYF. In DNA form, the CDR3 reads TGTGCCAGCAGCTTAGGGGGGGGCGGGAAGCCCTACGAGCAGTACTTC.

V and J are TRBV7-9 and TRBJ2-7, with 11 nucleotides matching TRBD2. V trimming: 1 base; J trimming: 3 bases; junction bases outside the gene matches: 8. CDR3 length: 17 residues. Germline V gives CDR1 SEHNR, CDR2 FQNEAQ (reference sequence). DNA for the CDR3: TGTGCCAGCAGCTTAGGGGTGGAGACTAGCGGGATCTACGAGCAGTACTTC. Amino acids: CASSLGVETSGIYEQYF.

There are many counts of this clonotype. The chain employs TRBV7-2 and TRBJ1-5; D is undetermined. Germline-derived CDR1 and CDR2 are SGHTA and FQGNSA. With 3 bases removed from V and 6 bases from J, the gap between germline ends came to 9 bases. The CDR3 sequence is 13 residues long. This chain's CDR3 is CASSFSGVQPQHF. DNA of the CDR3: TGTGCCAGCAGCTTTAGTGGGGTTCAGCCCCAGCATTTT.

In this sample, this clonotype turned up a few times. The rearrangement uses TRBV13 and TRBJ2-7; D perhaps matches TRBD2 (7 bases). The CDR3 is 15 amino acids. V was cut by 5 bases and J by 2 bases, with 16 bases left in between. CDR1 is PRHDT and CDR2 is FYEKMQ in the germline V gene (reference sequence). The CDR3 DNA reads TGTGCCAGCAGCCACTCGGGGGGCCGAACCTACGAGCAGTACTTC. Amino acid sequence: CASSHSGGRTYEQYF.

V is TRBV6-5 and J is TRBJ2-1, with D possibly TRBD1 on 6 matching bases. Trimming left V 4 bases short and J 2 bases short, with 12 bases between. Germline V CDR1 and CDR2: MNHEY, SVGAGI. The CDR3 has 15 residues. CDR3 nucleotides: TGTGCCAGCAGTTCCGTACAGGGAACCTACAATGAGCAGTTCTTC. It specifies CASSSVQGTYNEQFF.

This clonotype showed up many times. This chain connects TRBV24-1 to TRBJ2-1; 9 nucleotides line up with TRBD1. Germline V gene data show CDR1 as KGHDR and CDR2 as SFDVKD. V dropped 3 bases and J dropped 14; count of bases not matched to a gene: 4. The CDR3 totals 12 residues. The DNA for the CDR3 is TGTGCCACCAGTGATCCCAGACAGGGGGAGTTCTTC. This sequence encodes CATSDPRQGEFF.

This clonotype was found a few times. This rearrangement joins TRBV29-1 to TRBJ1-2; 7 bases are a match to TRBD1. Losses at the gene ends were 6 bases for V and 3 bases for J; bases not matched to a gene: 10. CDR1 and CDR2 (germline): SQVTM, ANQGSEA. The CDR3 length is 14 residues. CDR3 amino acids: CSVTGDPSHYGYTF. Written as DNA, the CDR3 is TGCAGCGTCACAGGGGACCCGAGCCACTATGGCTACACCTTC.

This clonotype was counted many times. This sequence joins TRBV14 and TRBJ2-3; TRBD2 might be the D (6 bases). The CDR3 covers 13 residues. V was shortened by 3 bases and J by 6 bases, with 10 bases between the two germline ends. Germline values: CDR1 SGHDN, CDR2 FVKESK. CDR3 DNA: TGTGCCAGCAGCCAGATCCGGGGGGATACGCAGTATTTT. This codes for CASSQIRGDTQYF.